This T cell receptor beta chain was obtained from a study of blood T cell repertoires in COVID-19. Only in-frame clones appear in the TCRdb table, and some are missing; sequencing was by immunoSEQ multiplex PCR. The sample has about 350,000 clones, roughly 90% seen once; the top ten hold over 1%. This CDR3 region has 15 residues. Germline V gives CDR1 SNHLY, CDR2 FYNNEI. V trimming: 2 bases; J trimming: 6 bases; junction bases outside the gene matches: 7. The cohort comprised adults aged roughly 18 to 95 years residing in approximately 25 US areas. The sequenced sample consisted of PBMCs or T cells enriched from blood (not recorded which). V is TRBV2 and J is TRBJ2-7; 10 nucleotides line up with TRBD1. This clonotype was sampled from a woman in her 30s who had been exposed to COVID-19. The CDR3 reads CASSEQDRGNSEQYF. For the CDR3, the DNA is TGTGCCAGCAGTGAACAGGACAGGGGGAACAGCGAGCAGTACTTC. Drawing the rest from reference TRBV2 and TRBJ2-7, the complete variable domain is EPEVTQTPSHQVTQMGQEVILRCVPISNHLYFYWYRQILGQKVEFLVSFYNNEISEKSEIFDDQFSVERPDGSNFTLKIRSTKLEDSAMYFCASSEQDRGNSEQYFGPGTRLTVT.